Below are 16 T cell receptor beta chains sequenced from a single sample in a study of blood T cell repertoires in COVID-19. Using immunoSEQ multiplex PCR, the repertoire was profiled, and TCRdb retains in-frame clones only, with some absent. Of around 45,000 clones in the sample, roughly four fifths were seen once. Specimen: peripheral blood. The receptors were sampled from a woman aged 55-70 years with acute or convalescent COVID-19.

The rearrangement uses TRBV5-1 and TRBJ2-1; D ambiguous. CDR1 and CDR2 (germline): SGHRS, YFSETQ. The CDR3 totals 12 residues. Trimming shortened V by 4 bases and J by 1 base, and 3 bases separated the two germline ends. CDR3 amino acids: CASSESYNEQFF. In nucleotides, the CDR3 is TGCGCCAGCAGCGAGTCCTACAATGAGCAGTTCTTC.

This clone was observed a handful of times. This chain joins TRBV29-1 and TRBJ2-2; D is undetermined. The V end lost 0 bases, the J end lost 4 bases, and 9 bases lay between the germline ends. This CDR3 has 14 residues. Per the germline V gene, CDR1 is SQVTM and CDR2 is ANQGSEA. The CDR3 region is CSVEESSTTGELFF. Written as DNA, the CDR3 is TGCAGCGTTGAAGAGTCTAGTACCACCGGGGAGCTGTTTTTT.

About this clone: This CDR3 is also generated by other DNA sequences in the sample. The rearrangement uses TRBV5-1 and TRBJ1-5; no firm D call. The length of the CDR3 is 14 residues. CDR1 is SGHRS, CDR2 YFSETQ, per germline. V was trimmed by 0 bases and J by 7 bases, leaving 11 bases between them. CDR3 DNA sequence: TGCGCCAGCAGCTTGGCCGGAGGGAACCAGCCCCAGCATTTT. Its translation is CASSLAGGNQPQHF.

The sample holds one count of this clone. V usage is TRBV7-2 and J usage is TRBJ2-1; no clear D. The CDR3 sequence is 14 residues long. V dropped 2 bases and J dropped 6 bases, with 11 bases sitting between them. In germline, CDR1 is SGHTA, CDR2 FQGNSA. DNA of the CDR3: TGTGCCAGCAGCTTACAGTGGGCAGTCAATGAGCAGTTCTTC. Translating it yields CASSLQWAVNEQFF.

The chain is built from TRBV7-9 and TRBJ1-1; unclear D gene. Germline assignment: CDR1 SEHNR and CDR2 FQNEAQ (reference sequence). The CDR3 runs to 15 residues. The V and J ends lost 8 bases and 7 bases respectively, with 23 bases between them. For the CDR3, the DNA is TGTGCCAGCCAACCCCCTTTTGTCGGAGACCTTGAAGCTTTCTTT. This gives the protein CASQPPFVGDLEAFF.

CDR3 protein: CASSLVARGGNEQFF. CDR3 DNA: TGTGCCAGCAGCTTAGTGGCTAGGGGAGGCAATGAGCAGTTCTTC. The V gene is TRBV7-9, the J gene TRBJ2-1; D perhaps matches TRBD2 (6 bases). From germline, CDR1 is SEHNR and CDR2 FQNEAQ (reference sequence). Trimming took 1 base from V and 6 from J, leaving 13 bases between them. The CDR3 has 15 residues.

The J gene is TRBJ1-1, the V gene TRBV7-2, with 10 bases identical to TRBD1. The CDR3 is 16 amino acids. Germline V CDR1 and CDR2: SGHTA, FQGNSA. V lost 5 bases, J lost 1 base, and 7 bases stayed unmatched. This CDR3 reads CASSPTGGARNTEAFF. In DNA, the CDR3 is TGTGCCAGCAGCCCGACAGGGGGCGCGAGGAACACTGAAGCTTTCTTT.

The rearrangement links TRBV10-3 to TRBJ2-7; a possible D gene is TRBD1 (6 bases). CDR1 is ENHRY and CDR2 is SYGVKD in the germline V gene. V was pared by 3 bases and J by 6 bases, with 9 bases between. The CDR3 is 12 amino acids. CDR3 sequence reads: CAISDGGFEQYF. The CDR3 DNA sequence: TGTGCCATCAGTGATGGGGGCTTCGAGCAGTACTTC.

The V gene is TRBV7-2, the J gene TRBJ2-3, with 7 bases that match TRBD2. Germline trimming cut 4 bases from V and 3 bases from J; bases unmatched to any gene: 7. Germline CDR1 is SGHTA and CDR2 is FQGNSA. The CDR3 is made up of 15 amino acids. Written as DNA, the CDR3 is TGTGCCAGCAGCTCTGCCGGGACTATTACAGATACGCAGTATTTT. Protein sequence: CASSSAGTITDTQYF.

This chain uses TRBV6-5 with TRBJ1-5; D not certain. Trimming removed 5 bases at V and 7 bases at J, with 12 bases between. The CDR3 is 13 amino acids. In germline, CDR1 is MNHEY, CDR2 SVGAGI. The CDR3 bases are TGTGCCAGCAGTACCGGGGTCAGGCAGCCCCAGCATTTT. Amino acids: CASSTGVRQPQHF.

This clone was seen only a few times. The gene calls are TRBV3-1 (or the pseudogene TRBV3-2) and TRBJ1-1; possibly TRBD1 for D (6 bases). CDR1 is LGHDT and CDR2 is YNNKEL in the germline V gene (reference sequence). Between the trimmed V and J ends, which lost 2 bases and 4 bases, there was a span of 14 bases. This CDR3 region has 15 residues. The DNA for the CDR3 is TGTGCCAGCAGCCAACCCAGGACAGAAGGCACTGAAGCTTTCTTT. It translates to CASSQPRTEGTEAFF.

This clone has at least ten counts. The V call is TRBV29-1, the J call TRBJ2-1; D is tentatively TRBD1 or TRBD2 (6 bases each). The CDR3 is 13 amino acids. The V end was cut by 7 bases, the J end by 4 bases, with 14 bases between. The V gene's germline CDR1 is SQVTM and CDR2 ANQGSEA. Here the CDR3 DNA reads TGCAGCGGGGGGGCGGACAGTTACAATGAGCAGTTCTTC. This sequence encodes CSGGADSYNEQFF.

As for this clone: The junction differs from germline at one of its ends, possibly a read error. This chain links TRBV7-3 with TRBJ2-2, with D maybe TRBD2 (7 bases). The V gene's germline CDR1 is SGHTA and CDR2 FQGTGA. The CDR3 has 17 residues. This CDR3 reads CASSRNLGGRSTGELFF. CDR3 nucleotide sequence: TGCGCCAGCAGCCGCAATTTGGGGGGGCGATCAACCGGGGAGCTGTTTTTT.

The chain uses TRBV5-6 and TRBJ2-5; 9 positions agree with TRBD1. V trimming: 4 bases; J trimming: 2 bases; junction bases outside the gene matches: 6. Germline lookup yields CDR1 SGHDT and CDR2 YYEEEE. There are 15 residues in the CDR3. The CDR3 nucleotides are TGTGCCAGCAGCCCCCCGGGACAGGGACAAGAGACCCAGTACTTC. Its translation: CASSPPGQGQETQYF.

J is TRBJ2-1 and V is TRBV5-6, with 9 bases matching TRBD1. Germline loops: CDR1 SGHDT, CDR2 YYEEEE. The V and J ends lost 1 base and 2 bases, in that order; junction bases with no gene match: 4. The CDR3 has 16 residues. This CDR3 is CASSLPGQGTYNEQFF. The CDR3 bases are TGTGCCAGCAGCTTGCCGGGACAGGGCACCTACAATGAGCAGTTCTTC.

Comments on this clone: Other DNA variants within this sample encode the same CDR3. CDR3 sequence reads: CASSQGGAGNSPLHF. The CDR3 DNA reads as TGTGCCAGCAGCCAAGGCGGGGCTGGTAATTCACCCCTCCACTTT. The chain employs TRBV7-2 and TRBJ1-6, with D possibly TRBD1 on 5 matching bases. The V end was cut by 5 bases, the J end by 6 bases, with 14 bases between. CDR1 SGHTA and CDR2 FQGNSA come from the germline V gene. The CDR3 sequence is 15 residues long.